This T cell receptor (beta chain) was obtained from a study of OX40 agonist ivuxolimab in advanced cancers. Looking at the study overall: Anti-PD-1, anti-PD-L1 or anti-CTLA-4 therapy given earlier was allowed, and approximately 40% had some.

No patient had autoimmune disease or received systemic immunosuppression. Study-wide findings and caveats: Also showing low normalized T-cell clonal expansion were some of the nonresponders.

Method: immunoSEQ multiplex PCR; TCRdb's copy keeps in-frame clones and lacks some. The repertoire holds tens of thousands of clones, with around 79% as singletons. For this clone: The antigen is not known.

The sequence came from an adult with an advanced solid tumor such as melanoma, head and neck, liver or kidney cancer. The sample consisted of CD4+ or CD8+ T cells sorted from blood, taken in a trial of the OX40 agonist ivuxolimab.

The CDR3, as DNA: TGTGCCAGCAGCCCAAGGACAGGTCTAGGTGAAAAACTGTTTTTT. This encodes CASSPRTGLGEKLFF. This chain uses TRBV14 with TRBJ1-4; 7 bases are shared with TRBD1. Unmatched junction bases numbered 9, after V lost 4 bases and J lost 7 bases. The CDR3 covers 15 residues. The germline CDR1 and CDR2 sequences are SGHDN and FVKESK.